One sample yielded the 2 T cell receptor beta chains listed below, sequenced in a study of blood T cell repertoires in COVID-19. Here immunoSEQ multiplex PCR was the method, and the copy in TCRdb shows in-frame clones only, minus some. The sample holds approximately 76,000 clones, roughly 85% seen once. Sequenced sample: peripheral blood. These receptors all stem from a human donor in a cohort sampled during active COVID-19.

This chain links TRBV24-1 with TRBJ2-3; maybe TRBD2 (5 bases). Germline CDR1 and CDR2: KGHDR and SFDVKD. The CDR3 totals 15 residues. Trimming took 3 bases from V and 3 from J, leaving 12 bases between them. The CDR3 nucleotides are TGTGCCACCAGTGATCCAGCGGAAGCTACAGATACGCAGTATTTT. It encodes CATSDPAEATDTQYF.

This clone came up a few times. The sample contains more than one DNA sequence encoding this CDR3. The chain uses TRBV5-1 and TRBJ2-7; D not resolved. The V end was cut by 0 bases, the J end by 1 base, with 8 bases between. This CDR3 contains 14 residues. CDR1 and CDR2 (germline): SGHRS, YFSETQ. CDR3 coding DNA: TGCGCCAGCAGCTTGGGTCGCGGATCCTACGAGCAGTACTTC. Amino acids: CASSLGRGSYEQYF.